This T cell receptor beta chain was obtained from a study of spatial heterogeneity in lung cancer. As for the study in general: Donation came from 70 or so patients with untreated early-stage non-small cell lung cancer. In cases with available follow-up PBMC samples, these were sequenced at a median of roughly two years after resection. The average appearance count of each unique TCR and UMI combination in raw reads was more than 9.5.

Time point reported: blood at routine non-recurrence follow-up after resection. Extraction of whole RNA from tumor, nontumor lung or frozen PBMC preceded unsorted sequencing. This clonotype has only a few counts. The germline V gene encodes CDR1 MGHRA and CDR2 YSYEKL. The V gene end was trimmed by 4 bases and the J gene end by 6 bases; junction bases not matched to a gene: 4. The CDR3 is 14 amino acids. TCRdb redid the calling of the 5' RACE reads with MiXCR, one entry per CDR3 protein. The table records approximately 27,000 distinct CDR3 sequences, 5% to 6.5% of them present only once. This chain joins TRBV4-1 and TRBJ2-3, with TRBD2 matching over 10 bases. The TCR comes from a male donor with early-stage non-small cell lung cancer. The input for sequencing was PBMCs, taken at follow-up. CDR3 sequence: CASSPAGGRDTQYF. The CDR3 nucleotides are TGCGCCAGCAGCCCAGCGGGAGGGCGCGATACGCAGTATTTT.